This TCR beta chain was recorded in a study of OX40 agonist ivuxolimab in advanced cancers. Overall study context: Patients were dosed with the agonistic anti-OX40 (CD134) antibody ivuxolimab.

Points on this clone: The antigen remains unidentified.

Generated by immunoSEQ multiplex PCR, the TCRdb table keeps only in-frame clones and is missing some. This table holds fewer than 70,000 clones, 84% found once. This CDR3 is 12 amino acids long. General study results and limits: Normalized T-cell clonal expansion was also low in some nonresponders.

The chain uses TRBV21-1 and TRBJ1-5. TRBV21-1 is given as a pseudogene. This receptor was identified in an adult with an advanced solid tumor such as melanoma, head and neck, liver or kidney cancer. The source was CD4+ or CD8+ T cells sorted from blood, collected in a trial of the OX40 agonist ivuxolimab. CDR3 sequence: CASSKVGGPQHF. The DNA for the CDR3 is TGTGCCAGCAGCAAAGTCGGGGGGCCCCAGCATTTT.